Below are 11 T cell receptor beta chains sequenced from a single sample in a study of CD8+ T cells in alopecia areata. Sequencing relied on a cDNA template that was reverse transcribed from extracted RNA. Libraries were prepared by immunoSEQ multiplex PCR; TCRdb keeps only in-frame clonotypes and omits some of them. This table has under 200,000 clones, about 71% appearing once. Treatment indicated: oral pan-JAK inhibitor, 5-10 mg twice daily. The sequencing here drew on CD4+ T cells sorted from blood, taken at week 4, from a patient treated with tofacitinib. These TCRs come from a human donor with alopecia areata.

The V and J genes are TRBV9 and TRBJ1-6, with TRBD1 identical over 7 bases. Trimming cost V 0 bases and J 7 bases; bases outside gene matches: 4. Germline loops: CDR1 SGDLS, CDR2 YYNGEE. CDR3 length: 15 amino acids. The CDR3 DNA is TGTGCCAGCAGCGTAGCGGGGGGACAGAATTCACCCCTCCACTTT. Its protein product is CASSVAGGQNSPLHF.

The genes are TRBV5-1 and TRBJ2-5, with 11 bases fitting TRBD2. With 0 bases clipped from V and 1 base from J, the junction kept 8 bases outside the gene matches. Per the germline V gene, CDR1 is SGHRS and CDR2 is YFSETQ. This CDR3 has 18 amino acids. The chain's CDR3 is CASSLERGLAGGQETQYF. The CDR3 nucleotides are TGCGCCAGCAGCTTGGAACGAGGGCTAGCGGGGGGCCAAGAGACCCAGTACTTC.

The chain couples TRBV5-6 to TRBJ2-5; 10 nucleotides align to TRBD2. V lost 5 bases, J lost 5 bases, and 9 bases stayed unmatched. Germline V gene data show CDR1 as SGHDT and CDR2 as YYEEEE. The CDR3 consists of 15 residues. CDR3 loop: CASSPSGGAFETQYF. As DNA, the CDR3 is TGTGCCAGCAGTCCCAGCGGGGGGGCCTTTGAGACCCAGTACTTC.

Remarks on this clone: At the DNA level, this CDR3 is encoded by other sequences in the same sample as well. The chain is built from TRBV7-2 and TRBJ2-5, with D perhaps matching TRBD1 or TRBD2 (5 bases each). Germline CDR1 is SGHTA and CDR2 is FQGNSA. This CDR3 region has 14 residues. V gave up 5 bases and J gave up 4 bases, with 14 bases separating them. The CDR3 here is CASSPGPLRETQYF. CDR3 sequence (DNA): TGTGCCAGCAGCCCGGGACCCCTCAGAGAGACCCAGTACTTC.

This clone was seen a handful of times. V and J are TRBV7-9 and TRBJ2-5; TRBD2 aligns across 9 bases. Germline trimming cut 5 bases from V and 4 bases from J; bases unmatched to any gene: 8. The CDR3 is made up of 15 amino acids. Germline V lookup: CDR1 SEHNR, CDR2 FQNEAQ (reference sequence). The CDR3 spells CASSQPAGGGETQYF. The CDR3 DNA follows: TGTGCCAGCAGCCAGCCAGCGGGGGGCGGAGAGACCCAGTACTTC.

A note on this clone: Other DNA sequences in this sample translate to the same CDR3. The chain carries TRBV29-1 and TRBJ2-7, with 9 positions matching TRBD1. CDR1 and CDR2 (germline): SQVTM, ANQGSEA. Trimming took 6 bases from V and 5 from J; bases not matched to a gene: 2. The CDR3 sequence is 11 residues long. CDR3 nucleotide sequence: TGCAGCGTGGACAGGGGCCACGAGCAGTACTTC. Amino acid sequence: CSVDRGHEQYF.

This CDR3 is CASSQGGSSRQETQYF. The CDR3 DNA sequence: TGTGCCAGCAGCCAAGGAGGATCTAGCCGTCAAGAGACCCAGTACTTC. The V call is TRBV4-2, the J call TRBJ2-5, with D maybe TRBD2 (5 bases). This CDR3 has 16 residues. Germline loops: CDR1 LGHNA, CDR2 YNFKEQ. Trimming left V 1 base short and J 2 bases short, with 14 bases between.

This chain joins TRBV15 and TRBJ2-3, with 9 bases aligning to TRBD1. This CDR3 comprises 17 residues. Trimming removed 1 base from V and 4 bases from J; junction bases left unmatched: 9. The germline CDR1 and CDR2 sequences are LNHNV and YYDKDF (reference sequence). For the CDR3, the DNA is TGTGCCACCAGCAGAGCCTACGGACAGGGGTTCGCAGATACGCAGTATTTT. This sequence encodes CATSRAYGQGFADTQYF.

V and J are TRBV30 and TRBJ1-2; D is unclear. The CDR3 has 11 amino acids. The V end was cut by 3 bases, the J end by 8 bases, with 10 bases between. CDR1 and CDR2 from the germline V gene are GTSNPN and SVGIG (reference sequence). CDR3 sequence reads: CAWRVGPGYTF. For the CDR3, the DNA is TGTGCCTGGAGGGTAGGGCCCGGCTACACCTTC.

The chain employs TRBV6-6 and TRBJ2-7; D remains unclear. CDR3 length: 15 residues. V was pared by 8 bases and J by 4 bases, with 21 bases between. CDR1 MNHNY and CDR2 SVGAGI come from the germline V gene (reference sequence). CDR3 protein: CASSTTAVRPYEQYF. CDR3 bases: TGTGCCAGCTCCACCACCGCGGTTCGCCCGTACGAGCAGTACTTC.

This clone has a handful of counts. The chain couples TRBV6-1 to TRBJ2-3; TRBD2 agrees at 10 bases. CDR1 is MNHNS, CDR2 SASEGT, per germline. The V gene end was trimmed by 5 bases and the J gene end by 6 bases; junction bases not matched to a gene: 8. The CDR3 consists of 15 residues. The CDR3 here is CASSPLAGGVDTQYF. As DNA, the CDR3 is TGTGCCAGCAGTCCCTTAGCGGGGGGCGTGGATACGCAGTATTTT.